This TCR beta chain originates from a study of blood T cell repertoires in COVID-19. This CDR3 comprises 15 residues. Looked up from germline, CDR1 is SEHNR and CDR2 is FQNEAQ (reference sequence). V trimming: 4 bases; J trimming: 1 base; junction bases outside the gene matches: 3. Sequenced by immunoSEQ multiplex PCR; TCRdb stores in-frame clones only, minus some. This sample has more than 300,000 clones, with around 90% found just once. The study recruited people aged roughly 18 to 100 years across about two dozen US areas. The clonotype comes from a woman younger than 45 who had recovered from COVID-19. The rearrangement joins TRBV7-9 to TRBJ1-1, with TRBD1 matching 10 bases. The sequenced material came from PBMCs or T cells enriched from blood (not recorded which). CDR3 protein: CASSSRQGANTEAFF. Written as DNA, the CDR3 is TGTGCCAGCAGCTCCCGACAGGGGGCGAACACTGAAGCTTTCTTT.